The 18 T cell receptor beta chains given below trace back to one sample, sequenced in a study of blood T cell repertoires in COVID-19. Produced via immunoSEQ multiplex PCR; TCRdb's table is partial and in-frame only. The table has about 110,000 clones, roughly 85% seen once; the top ten hold 15% to 20%. The source material was peripheral blood. The receptors come from an older woman with acute or convalescent COVID-19.

The chain links TRBV5-1 to TRBJ1-1; 9 nucleotides agree with TRBD1. The CDR3 length is 13 residues. Germline trimming cut 7 bases from V and 0 bases from J; bases unmatched to any gene: 1. CDR1 is SGHRS and CDR2 is YFSETQ in the germline V gene. Here the CDR3 reads CASRQGVNTEAFF. The DNA for the CDR3 is TGCGCCAGCCGACAGGGGGTGAACACTGAAGCTTTCTTT.

The chain is built from TRBV24-1 and TRBJ1-4, with D possibly being TRBD1 (6 bases). CDR3 length: 17 amino acids. Germline V lookup: CDR1 KGHDR, CDR2 SFDVKD. The ends were cut back, 1 base at V and 4 bases at J, with 15 bases in the middle. CDR3 amino acids: CATSDFSTGLINEKLFF. The CDR3 coding sequence is TGTGCCACCAGTGATTTCTCGACAGGTCTCATTAATGAAAAACTGTTTTTT.

In this sample, this clone turned up once. J is TRBJ1-2 and V is TRBV5-1, with D unclear. V lost 4 bases and J 8 bases, leaving 18 bases between the germline ends. The CDR3 runs to 14 residues. Per germline, CDR1 SGHRS and CDR2 YFSETQ. The CDR3, as DNA: TGCGCCAGCAGCGAGGGCCCGATCGGGAGGGGCTACACCTTC. Its translation is CASSEGPIGRGYTF.

V is TRBV11-2 and J is TRBJ2-5; 14 nucleotides line up with TRBD2. The CDR3 extends over 17 amino acids. Germline assignment: CDR1 SGHAT and CDR2 FQNNGV. V shed 3 bases and J 4 bases; nucleotides not matched to a gene: 7. CDR3 nucleotide sequence: TGTGCCAGCAGCTTGACCCGACTAGCGGGAGGGTCAGAGACCCAGTACTTC. It codes for CASSLTRLAGGSETQYF.

Notes on this clone: The junction and the germline gene differ at one end; a read error may be behind it. The chain couples TRBV24-1 to TRBJ1-4, with D possibly matching TRBD1 (6 bases). Germline V gene lookup returns CDR1 KGHDR and CDR2 SFDVKD. The length of the CDR3 is 17 residues. CDR3 amino acids: CASSVSGRAGAGEKLFF. In nucleotides, the CDR3 is TGTGCCTCCAGTGTCTCGGGGAGGGCGGGGGCTGGTGAAAAACTGTTTTTT.

CDR3 residues: CASSLRSLARNYGYTF. The CDR3 bases are TGTGCCAGCAGCTTACGAAGCCTAGCCCGTAACTATGGCTACACCTTC. The V gene is TRBV7-2, the J gene TRBJ1-2, with D unclear. The length of the CDR3 is 16 residues. Trimming shortened V by 2 bases and J by 1 base, and 14 bases separated the two germline ends. CDR1 and CDR2 from the germline V gene are SGHTA and FQGNSA.

The rearrangement links TRBV12-5 to TRBJ1-1; 8 nucleotides align to TRBD1. CDR1 and CDR2 from the germline V gene are LGHNT and FRNRAP. The length of the CDR3 is 18 residues. The ends lost 0 bases at V and 0 bases at J; junction bases unmatched: 9. CDR3 in DNA: TGTGCTAGTGGTTTGGTATATTTGACAGGGGCAGTGAACACTGAAGCTTTCTTT. Translated, it gives CASGLVYLTGAVNTEAFF.

The chain recombines TRBV9 with TRBJ1-2, with a weak D call TRBD1 (5 bases). V was clipped by 0 bases and J by 7 bases, with 13 bases between them. The germline CDR1 and CDR2 sequences are SGDLS and YYNGEE. The CDR3 sequence is 14 residues long. The CDR3 loop is CASSVESREVGYTF. The CDR3 DNA sequence: TGTGCCAGCAGCGTAGAAAGCAGGGAGGTTGGCTACACCTTC.

This chain uses TRBV9 with TRBJ2-7; 7 positions agree with TRBD1. J was trimmed by 2 bases and V by 0 bases; bases with no gene match: 5. CDR1 is SGDLS and CDR2 is YYNGEE in the germline V gene. The CDR3 has 15 residues. Here the CDR3 reads CASSVEETGTYEQYF. The CDR3 DNA reads as TGTGCCAGCAGCGTAGAGGAGACAGGGACCTACGAGCAGTACTTC.

The table lists this clone with a few counts. The chain has TRBV15 and TRBJ1-2, with TRBD1 matching 7 bases. CDR1 is LNHNV, CDR2 YYDKDF, per germline (reference sequence). This CDR3 comprises 14 residues. J lost 1 base, V lost 5 bases, and 4 bases had no gene match. This CDR3 is CATSPGTDNYGYTF. For the CDR3, the DNA is TGTGCCACCAGCCCGGGGACAGATAACTATGGCTACACCTTC.

The chain couples TRBV28 to TRBJ2-7; D might be TRBD1 (6 bases). Germline lookup yields CDR1 MDHEN and CDR2 SYDVKM. The length of the CDR3 is 17 residues. Trimming left V 3 bases short and J 0 bases short, with 18 bases between. The DNA for the CDR3 is TGTGCCAGCAGTTTGGATCGAGGACAGCCCAGCTCCTACGAGCAGTACTTC. This sequence encodes CASSLDRGQPSSYEQYF.

This chain links TRBV7-2 with TRBJ2-1, with 16 bases lining up with TRBD2. The length of the CDR3 is 17 residues. Germline trimming cut 2 bases from V and 9 bases from J; bases unmatched to any gene: 7. Germline V gene sequence: CDR1 SGHTA, CDR2 FQGNSA. As DNA, the CDR3 is TGTGCCAGCAGCTTAACCCCGGGACTAGCGGGAGGGGGTGAGCAGTTCTTC. Translation gives CASSLTPGLAGGGEQFF.

The chain is built from TRBV9 and TRBJ2-7, with D maybe TRBD1 (5 bases). Germline CDR1 and CDR2: SGDLS and YYNGEE. Trimming stripped 0 bases from V and 2 bases from J, with 12 bases between. This CDR3 is 15 amino acids long. The CDR3 DNA is TGTGCCAGCAGCGTAGTGGACACCGCAACCTACGAGCAGTACTTC. This sequence encodes CASSVVDTATYEQYF.

CDR3 region: CASTPGGGAIQYF. As DNA, the CDR3 is TGCGCCAGCACCCCGGGGGGGGGCGCCATTCAGTACTTC. The rearrangement joins TRBV5-1 to TRBJ2-4; 8 positions agree with TRBD2. Germline V gene data show CDR1 as SGHRS and CDR2 as YFSETQ. The V and J ends lost 6 bases and 9 bases, in that order; junction bases with no gene match: 8. The CDR3 runs 13 residues.

This clone was detected a few times. The chain uses TRBV7-8 and TRBJ1-5; possible D gene TRBD1, 5 bases. This CDR3 region has 16 residues. The germline V gene has CDR1 SGHVS and CDR2 FQNEAQ. Between the trimmed V and J ends, which lost 1 base and 5 bases, there was a span of 15 bases. CDR3: CASSLGGDRRYQPQHF. CDR3 in DNA: TGTGCCAGCAGCTTAGGGGGGGACCGCCGATATCAGCCCCAGCATTTT.

This chain uses TRBV5-1 with TRBJ1-4; 7 bases are shared with TRBD1. J gave up 6 bases and V 4 bases, and 6 bases lay outside the gene matches. Germline V CDR1 and CDR2: SGHRS, YFSETQ. This CDR3 spans 14 amino acids. The CDR3: CASSPIQGDEKLFF. The CDR3 nucleotides are TGCGCCAGCAGCCCCATCCAGGGGGATGAAAAACTGTTTTTT. Supplemented by reference TRBV5-1 and TRBJ1-4, the full variable domain reads KAGVTQTPRYLIKTRGQQVTLSCSPISGHRSVSWYQQTPGQGLQFLFEYFSETQRNKGNFPGRFSGRQFSNSRSEMNVSTLELGDSALYLCASSPIQGDEKLFFGSGTQLSVL.

The chain couples TRBV7-2 to TRBJ1-2; D is unclear. Germline lookup yields CDR1 SGHTA and CDR2 FQGNSA. This CDR3 comprises 15 residues. Trimming pared 5 bases from V and 4 bases from J, leaving 17 bases between. The CDR3 sequence: CASSPSPAESYGYTF. The CDR3 DNA follows: TGTGCCAGCAGCCCCAGCCCCGCGGAAAGCTATGGCTACACCTTC.

The chain joins TRBV5-4 to TRBJ2-7, with D perhaps TRBD2 (5 bases). Deletions cut 5 bases from V and 2 bases from J, with 20 bases between. CDR1 is SGHNT, CDR2 YYREEE, per germline (reference sequence). The CDR3 sequence is 16 residues long. This chain's CDR3 is CASSLTPPLGAYEQYF. The CDR3 DNA reads as TGTGCCAGCAGTCTGACCCCTCCCCTGGGAGCCTACGAGCAGTACTTC.